These T cell receptor beta chains were read from a single sample in a study of pediatric ulcerative colitis. Sequencing was performed with immunoSEQ multiplex PCR; in TCRdb, only in-frame clones are kept and a portion is missing. The sample shows about 35,000 clones, approximately 78% of them seen only once. Material: gut tissue. The receptors were gathered from a boy aged 5 to 17 with mild ulcerative colitis. Each CDR3 is given with its conserved first and last residue. Fields, in order: clone size, D gene, J gene, V gene, CDR3 DNA, CDR3 protein. A D gene is named only where the DNA matches it firmly. Size is omitted from some rows. Given values are once, few, many or a class for expanded clones.

clone size: -; D gene: -; J gene: TRBJ1-4; V gene: TRBV30; CDR3 DNA: TGTGCCGGAACCTACCGCGGACAGATTAATGAAAAACTGTTTTTT; CDR3 protein: CAGTYRGQINEKLFF
clone size: -; D gene: -; J gene: TRBJ2-1; V gene: TRBV5-8; CDR3 DNA: TGTGCCAGCAGCTTCACAGGGAACAATGAGCAGTTCTTC; CDR3 protein: CASSFTGNNEQFF
clone size: once; D gene: -; J gene: TRBJ2-6; V gene: TRBV5-4; CDR3 DNA: TGTGCCAGCAGCGGACCCCTCGCGGCCAACGTCCTGACTTTC; CDR3 protein: CASSGPLAANVLTF
clone size: -; D gene: -; J gene: TRBJ2-1; V gene: TRBV2; CDR3 DNA: TGTGCCAGCAGCCTGGAGGGAGTCGGCAACAATGAGCAGTTCTTC; CDR3 protein: CASSLEGVGNNEQFF
clone size: -; D gene: -; J gene: TRBJ1-2; V gene: TRBV7-9; CDR3 DNA: TGTGCCAGCAGCTTATGGGGCTATGGCTACACCTTC; CDR3 protein: CASSLWGYGYTF
clone size: -; D gene: TRBD1; J gene: TRBJ2-7; V gene: TRBV5-1; CDR3 DNA: TGCGCCAGCAGCTTGGGGACAGGGTCTCGAACGCTCTACGAGCAGTACTTC; CDR3 protein: CASSLGTGSRTLYEQYF
clone size: -; D gene: TRBD1; J gene: TRBJ2-2; V gene: TRBV18; CDR3 DNA: TGTGCCAGCTCAGCAAAAGGGGGCGCGATGAACACCGGGGAGCTGTTTTTT; CDR3 protein: CASSAKGGAMNTGELFF
clone size: -; D gene: TRBD1; J gene: TRBJ1-1; V gene: TRBV6-1; CDR3 DNA: TGTGCCAGCAGGAGACAGGGGACGGTTAACGAAGCTTTCTTT; CDR3 protein: CASRRQGTVNEAFF
clone size: -; D gene: -; J gene: TRBJ2-3; V gene: TRBV7-9; CDR3 DNA: TGTGCCAGCAGCACTCGGACAAGCACAGATACGCAGTATTTT; CDR3 protein: CASSTRTSTDTQYF
clone size: -; D gene: TRBD1; J gene: TRBJ1-2; V gene: TRBV18; CDR3 DNA: TGTGCCAGCTCACCCCTAGGACAGGGTGACTATGGCTACACCTTC; CDR3 protein: CASSPLGQGDYGYTF
clone size: few; D gene: TRBD1; J gene: TRBJ1-1; V gene: TRBV27; CDR3 DNA: TGTGCCAGCAGTGGGACAGGGGGTGGGGCTGAAGCTTTCTTT; CDR3 protein: CASSGTGGGAEAFF
clone size: medium-sized; D gene: -; J gene: TRBJ2-7; V gene: TRBV5-8; CDR3 DNA: TGTGCCACACGCATACAGGGCAAGCAGCAGTACTTC; CDR3 protein: CATRIQGKQQYF
clone size: -; D gene: -; J gene: TRBJ1-4; V gene: TRBV2; CDR3 DNA: TGTGCCAGCAGCAATGGTAGGGAATCGCTGGAAAAACTGTTTTTT; CDR3 protein: CASSNGRESLEKLFF
clone size: -; D gene: -; J gene: TRBJ2-7; V gene: TRBV4-1; CDR3 DNA: TGCGCCAGCAGCCAAGATCGCGGGGGCGTGACCTACGAGCAGTACTTC; CDR3 protein: CASSQDRGGVTYEQYF
clone size: -; D gene: -; J gene: TRBJ1-3; V gene: TRBV5-1; CDR3 DNA: TGCGCCAGCAGCCCAAGGACATCTGGAAACACCATATATTTT; CDR3 protein: CASSPRTSGNTIYF
clone size: -; D gene: -; J gene: TRBJ1-2; V gene: TRBV19; CDR3 DNA: TGTGCCAGTAGTCCCACCCTCCGGGGATACTATGGCTACACCTTC; CDR3 protein: CASSPTLRGYYGYTF
clone size: -; D gene: -; J gene: TRBJ2-7; V gene: TRBV7-9; CDR3 DNA: TGTGCCAGCAGCTTCGGCACCTACGAGCAGTACTTC; CDR3 protein: CASSFGTYEQYF
clone size: -; D gene: -; J gene: TRBJ1-1; V gene: TRBV19; CDR3 DNA: TGTGCCAGTAGTATCTTATGGGGACACCTTCTTCCCGCAACTGAAGCTTTCTTT; CDR3 protein: CASSILWGHLLPATEAFF